Listed below are T cell receptor beta chains from one sample, sequenced in a study of beta chain bispecific antibodies for T cell cancers. TCRdb fed the 5' RACE reads into MiXCR, producing one record per CDR3 protein. The sample lists 7,000 to 9,500 distinct CDR3 sequences; less than 2.5% were seen once. The antigens these receptors bind are not known. The sequencing used T cells from a healthy donor cultured with Jurkat leukemia cells, collected from a culture containing an anti-CD19 bispecific antibody. Every receptor here comes from a human donor in good health. Some clones in this sample may be carry-over from other donors' samples. Each CDR3 is given with its conserved first and last residue. A D gene is named only where the DNA matches it firmly. Clone size, where shown, is once, few, many, or a class for clones that have expanded.

d_call: .; clone_size: many; v_call: TRBV7-9; j_call: TRBJ2-5; cdr3_aa: CASSSPTSFKETQYF; cdr3_nt: TGTGCCAGCAGCTCTCCGACTAGTTTTAAAGAGACCCAGTACTTC
d_call: .; clone_size: many; v_call: TRBV7-9; j_call: TRBJ1-4; cdr3_aa: CASSLIDEKLFF; cdr3_nt: TGTGCCAGCAGCCTAATCGATGAAAAACTGTTTTTT
d_call: .; clone_size: many; v_call: TRBV27; j_call: TRBJ1-6; cdr3_aa: CASSQDRGSNSPLHF; cdr3_nt: TGTGCCAGCAGCCAGGACCGGGGGTCAAATTCACCCCTCCACTTT
d_call: .; clone_size: many; v_call: TRBV7-6; j_call: TRBJ1-4; cdr3_aa: CASSSRGEGEKLFF; cdr3_nt: TGTGCCAGCAGCTCGCGGGGCGAGGGTGAAAAACTGTTTTTT
d_call: TRBD1; clone_size: many; v_call: TRBV7-8; j_call: TRBJ1-2; cdr3_aa: CASSQGGLADGYTF; cdr3_nt: TGTGCCAGCAGCCAGGGGGGCCTCGCGGATGGCTACACCTTC
d_call: TRBD2; clone_size: .; v_call: TRBV7-9; j_call: TRBJ2-7; cdr3_aa: CASSPGRGYEQYF; cdr3_nt: TGTGCCAGCAGCCCGGGGAGGGGATACGAGCAGTACTTC
d_call: .; clone_size: many; v_call: TRBV4-1; j_call: TRBJ2-7; cdr3_aa: CASSQEFSYEQYF; cdr3_nt: TGCGCCAGCAGCCAAGAATTTTCCTACGAGCAGTACTTC
d_call: TRBD1; clone_size: .; v_call: TRBV13; j_call: TRBJ1-1; cdr3_aa: CASSVATGVTEAFF; cdr3_nt: TGTGCCAGCAGCGTCGCTACAGGGGTAACTGAAGCTTTCTTT
d_call: .; clone_size: many; v_call: TRBV27; j_call: TRBJ2-5; cdr3_aa: CASRGTADGETQYF; cdr3_nt: TGTGCCAGCAGGGGCACGGCTGATGGGGAGACCCAGTACTTC
d_call: TRBD2; clone_size: many; v_call: TRBV28; j_call: TRBJ2-3; cdr3_aa: CASRGLAGDSDTQYF; cdr3_nt: TGTGCCAGCAGGGGACTAGCGGGGGATTCAGATACGCAGTATTTT
d_call: TRBD1; clone_size: many; v_call: TRBV3-1; j_call: TRBJ1-4; cdr3_aa: CASSQSDRATLVEKLFF; cdr3_nt: TGTGCCAGCAGCCAATCGGACAGGGCCACTTTGGTCGAAAAACTGTTTTTT
d_call: TRBD1; clone_size: many; v_call: TRBV11-2; j_call: TRBJ2-1; cdr3_aa: CASSLPVGQGAHEQFF; cdr3_nt: TGTGCCAGCAGCTTACCGGTGGGACAGGGGGCGCATGAGCAGTTCTTC
d_call: TRBD2; clone_size: many; v_call: TRBV7-6; j_call: TRBJ2-1; cdr3_aa: CASSPLRGLRGGFSNEQFF; cdr3_nt: TGTGCCAGCAGCCCCCTTAGGGGTTTGCGGGGGGGCTTTAGCAATGAGCAGTTCTTC
d_call: .; clone_size: many; v_call: TRBV11-2; j_call: TRBJ2-1; cdr3_aa: CASSPEWGVNEQFF; cdr3_nt: TGTGCCAGCAGCCCGGAATGGGGTGTTAATGAGCAGTTCTTC
d_call: .; clone_size: many; v_call: TRBV5-6; j_call: TRBJ1-4; cdr3_aa: CASSLGPNEKLFF; cdr3_nt: TGTGCCAGCAGCTTGGGCCCGAATGAAAAACTGTTTTTT
d_call: TRBD1; clone_size: many; v_call: TRBV2; j_call: TRBJ2-3; cdr3_aa: CASSEARDSPTDTQYF; cdr3_nt: TGTGCCAGCAGTGAGGCGAGGGACAGCCCCACAGATACGCAGTATTTT
d_call: TRBD1; clone_size: many; v_call: TRBV6-5; j_call: TRBJ1-2; cdr3_aa: CASSYPDREKSYTF; cdr3_nt: TGTGCCAGCAGTTACCCGGACAGGGAGAAAAGCTACACCTTC
d_call: .; clone_size: many; v_call: TRBV5-1; j_call: TRBJ2-2; cdr3_aa: CASSDPARRNTGELFF; cdr3_nt: TGCGCCAGCAGCGATCCCGCCAGAAGGAACACCGGGGAGCTGTTTTTT
d_call: TRBD1; clone_size: .; v_call: TRBV5-1; j_call: TRBJ2-2; cdr3_aa: CASSLRTGVNTGELFF; cdr3_nt: TGCGCCAGCAGCTTGAGGACAGGGGTCAACACCGGGGAGCTGTTTTTT
d_call: .; clone_size: .; v_call: TRBV12-5; j_call: TRBJ2-2; cdr3_aa: CASGFAQGRFSGELFF; cdr3_nt: TGTGCTAGTGGTTTCGCGCAAGGACGCTTTTCCGGGGAGCTGTTTTTT
d_call: .; clone_size: few; v_call: TRBV2; j_call: TRBJ1-5; cdr3_aa: CASSWDGHSNQPQHF; cdr3_nt: TGTGCCAGCAGTTGGGACGGTCATAGCAATCAGCCCCAGCATTTT
d_call: .; clone_size: many; v_call: TRBV18; j_call: TRBJ2-3; cdr3_aa: CASSPGTDTQYF; cdr3_nt: TGTGCCAGCTCACCGGGCACAGATACGCAGTATTTT
d_call: .; clone_size: many; v_call: TRBV20-1; j_call: TRBJ2-7; cdr3_aa: CSARPAHREYEQYF; cdr3_nt: TGCAGTGCTAGACCGGCGCACCGGGAATACGAGCAGTACTTC
d_call: .; clone_size: few; v_call: TRBV5-4; j_call: TRBJ2-2; cdr3_aa: CASGSAEANTGELFF; cdr3_nt: TGTGCCAGCGGATCAGCGGAAGCGAACACCGGGGAGCTGTTTTTT
d_call: .; clone_size: many; v_call: TRBV28; j_call: TRBJ1-5; cdr3_aa: CASRSSGVDQPQHF; cdr3_nt: TGTGCCAGCAGATCGTCTGGTGTGGATCAGCCCCAGCATTTT
d_call: TRBD2; clone_size: many; v_call: TRBV28; j_call: TRBJ2-7; cdr3_aa: CASNSLAGPYEQYF; cdr3_nt: TGTGCCAGCAACTCACTAGCGGGGCCCTACGAGCAGTACTTC
d_call: .; clone_size: many; v_call: TRBV29-1; j_call: TRBJ2-7; cdr3_aa: CSVEDQQTYEQYF; cdr3_nt: TGCAGCGTTGAAGATCAACAGACCTACGAGCAGTACTTC
d_call: .; clone_size: many; v_call: TRBV7-8; j_call: TRBJ1-3; cdr3_aa: CASSLRASGGSGNTIYF; cdr3_nt: TGTGCCAGCAGCTTAAGGGCGTCCGGGGGCTCAGGAAACACCATATATTTT
d_call: TRBD1; clone_size: many; v_call: TRBV10-3; j_call: TRBJ1-2; cdr3_aa: CAISESKGASYGYTF; cdr3_nt: TGTGCCATCAGTGAGTCGAAGGGGGCTAGCTATGGCTACACCTTC
d_call: .; clone_size: many; v_call: TRBV27; j_call: TRBJ2-3; cdr3_aa: CASSLSITEGGPSTDTQYF; cdr3_nt: TGTGCCAGCAGTTTATCGATAACAGAGGGGGGCCCTAGCACAGATACGCAGTATTTT
d_call: .; clone_size: many; v_call: TRBV20-1; j_call: TRBJ2-2; cdr3_aa: CSARDRRMSTGELFF; cdr3_nt: TGCAGTGCTAGAGATCGGAGAATGAGCACCGGGGAGCTGTTTTTT
d_call: .; clone_size: many; v_call: TRBV20-1; j_call: TRBJ2-1; cdr3_aa: CSAPQGNEQFF; cdr3_nt: TGCAGTGCACCACAGGGTAATGAGCAGTTCTTC
d_call: .; clone_size: many; v_call: TRBV5-1; j_call: TRBJ2-2; cdr3_aa: CASSLASPSTYNTGELFF; cdr3_nt: TGCGCCAGCAGCTTGGCCAGCCCTAGCACCTATAACACCGGGGAGCTGTTTTTT
d_call: TRBD1; clone_size: many; v_call: TRBV29-1; j_call: TRBJ2-1; cdr3_aa: CSVQPRPGTGNNEQFF; cdr3_nt: TGCAGCGTCCAACCCCGACCCGGGACAGGGAACAATGAGCAGTTCTTC
d_call: .; clone_size: .; v_call: TRBV20-1; j_call: TRBJ2-5; cdr3_aa: CSASIQGETQYF; cdr3_nt: TGCAGTGCTAGTATCCAGGGAGAGACCCAGTACTTC
d_call: .; clone_size: many; v_call: TRBV13; j_call: TRBJ2-3; cdr3_aa: CASRKRGPGDTQYF; cdr3_nt: TGTGCCAGCAGAAAACGGGGGCCCGGGGATACGCAGTATTTT
d_call: .; clone_size: many; v_call: TRBV14; j_call: TRBJ2-3; cdr3_aa: CASSQDSNTQYF; cdr3_nt: TGTGCCAGCAGCCAAGATTCGAATACGCAGTATTTT